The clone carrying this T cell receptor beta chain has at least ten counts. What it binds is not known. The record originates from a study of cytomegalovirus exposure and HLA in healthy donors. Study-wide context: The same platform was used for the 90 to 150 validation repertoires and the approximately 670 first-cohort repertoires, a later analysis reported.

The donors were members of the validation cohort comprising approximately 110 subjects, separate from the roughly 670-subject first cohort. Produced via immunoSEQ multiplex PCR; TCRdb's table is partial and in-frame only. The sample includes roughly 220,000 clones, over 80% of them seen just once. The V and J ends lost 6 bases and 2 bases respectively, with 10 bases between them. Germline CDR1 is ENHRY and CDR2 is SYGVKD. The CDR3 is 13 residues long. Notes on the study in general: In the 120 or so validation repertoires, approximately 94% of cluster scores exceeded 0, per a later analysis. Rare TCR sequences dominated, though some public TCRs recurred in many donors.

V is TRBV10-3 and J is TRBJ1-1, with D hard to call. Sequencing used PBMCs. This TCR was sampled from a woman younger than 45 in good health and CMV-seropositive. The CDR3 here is CAIRGYGNTEAFF. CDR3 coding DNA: TGTGCCATCAGGGGTTACGGTAACACTGAAGCTTTCTTT.